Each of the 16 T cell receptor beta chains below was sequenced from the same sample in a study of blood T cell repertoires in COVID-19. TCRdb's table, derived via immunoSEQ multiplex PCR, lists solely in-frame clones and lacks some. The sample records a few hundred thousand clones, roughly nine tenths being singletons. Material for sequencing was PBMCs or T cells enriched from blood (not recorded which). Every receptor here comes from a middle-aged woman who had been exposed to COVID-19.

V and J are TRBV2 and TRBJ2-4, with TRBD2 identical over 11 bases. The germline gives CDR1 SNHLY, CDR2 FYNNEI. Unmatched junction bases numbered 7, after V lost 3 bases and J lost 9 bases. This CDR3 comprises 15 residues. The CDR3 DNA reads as TGTGCCAGCAGTGACCTAGCGGGAGGAGGCGGCATTCAGTACTTC. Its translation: CASSDLAGGGGIQYF.

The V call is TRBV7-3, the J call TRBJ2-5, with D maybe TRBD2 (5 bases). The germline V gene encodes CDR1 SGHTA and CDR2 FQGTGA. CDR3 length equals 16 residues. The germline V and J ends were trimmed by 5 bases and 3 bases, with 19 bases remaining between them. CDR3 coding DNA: TGTGCCAGCAGCCCCGAGGAAACGGGGTATGAAGAGACCCAGTACTTC. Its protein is CASSPEETGYEETQYF.

CDR3: CASSFGQENTIYF. The CDR3 nucleotides are TGTGCCAGCAGCTTCGGACAGGAGAACACCATATATTTT. The chain has TRBV5-6 and TRBJ1-3, with 7 bases that match TRBD1. This CDR3 comprises 13 residues. The J segment lost 7 bases and the V segment lost 2 bases, leaving 3 bases of the junction unmatched. Germline V gene data show CDR1 as SGHDT and CDR2 as YYEEEE.

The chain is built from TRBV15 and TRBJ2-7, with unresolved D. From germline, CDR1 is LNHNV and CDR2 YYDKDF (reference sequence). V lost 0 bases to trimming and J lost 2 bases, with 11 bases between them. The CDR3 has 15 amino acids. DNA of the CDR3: TGTGCCACCAGCAGAGATAGGTCAGGTCCCTACGAGCAGTACTTC. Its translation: CATSRDRSGPYEQYF.

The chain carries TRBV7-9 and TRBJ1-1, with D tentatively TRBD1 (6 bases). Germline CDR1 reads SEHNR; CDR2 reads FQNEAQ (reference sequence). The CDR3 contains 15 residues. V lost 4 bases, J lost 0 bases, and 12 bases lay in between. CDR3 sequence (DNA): TGTGCCAGCAGCTCGGGTGACAGGCTGAACACTGAAGCTTTCTTT. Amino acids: CASSSGDRLNTEAFF.

This CDR3 reads CASSSGIASGNTIYF. The CDR3 nucleotides are TGTGCCAGCAGCTCCGGGATCGCATCTGGAAACACCATATATTTT. The genes are TRBV11-2 and TRBJ1-3; D gene ambiguous. V was cut by 4 bases and J by 1 base, with 11 bases left in between. CDR3 length: 15 amino acids. Germline V gives CDR1 SGHAT, CDR2 FQNNGV.

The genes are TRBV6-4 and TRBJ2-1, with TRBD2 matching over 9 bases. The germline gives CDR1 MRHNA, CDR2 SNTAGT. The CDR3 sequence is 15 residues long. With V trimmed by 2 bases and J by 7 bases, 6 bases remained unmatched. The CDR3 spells CASSDGGRAENEQFF. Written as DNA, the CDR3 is TGTGCCAGCAGTGACGGCGGGAGGGCAGAGAATGAGCAGTTCTTC.

CDR3 nucleotide sequence: TGTGCCAGCTCACCGCTGCCAGGAGCCGGGAAAACCGGGGAGCTGTTTTTT. Its translation is CASSPLPGAGKTGELFF. This rearrangement joins TRBV18 to TRBJ2-2, with a weak D call TRBD2 (5 bases). V was shortened by 3 bases and J by 5 bases, with 19 bases between the two germline ends. The germline V gene has CDR1 KGHSH and CDR2 LQKENI. The CDR3 consists of 17 residues.

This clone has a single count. The CDR3 sequence is CASKGLAGETQYF. The CDR3 DNA sequence: TGTGCCAGCAAGGGACTAGCGGGAGAGACCCAGTACTTC. The rearrangement links TRBV2 to TRBJ2-5; 12 bases agree with TRBD2. CDR1 and CDR2 (germline): SNHLY, FYNNEI. The CDR3 spans 13 residues. The J segment lost 4 bases and the V segment lost 7 bases, leaving 1 base of the junction unmatched.

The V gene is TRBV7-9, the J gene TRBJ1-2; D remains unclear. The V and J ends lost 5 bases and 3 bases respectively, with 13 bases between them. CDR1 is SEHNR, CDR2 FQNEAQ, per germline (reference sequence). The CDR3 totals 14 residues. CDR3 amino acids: CASSTAGSDYGYTF. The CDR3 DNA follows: TGTGCCAGCAGCACCGCGGGCTCGGACTATGGCTACACCTTC.

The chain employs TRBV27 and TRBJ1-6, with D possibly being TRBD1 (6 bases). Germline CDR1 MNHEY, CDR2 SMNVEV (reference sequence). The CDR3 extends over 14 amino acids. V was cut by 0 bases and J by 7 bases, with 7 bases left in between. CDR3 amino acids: CASSLSDRNSPLHF. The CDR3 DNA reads TGTGCCAGCAGTTTATCGGACAGAAATTCACCCCTCCACTTT.

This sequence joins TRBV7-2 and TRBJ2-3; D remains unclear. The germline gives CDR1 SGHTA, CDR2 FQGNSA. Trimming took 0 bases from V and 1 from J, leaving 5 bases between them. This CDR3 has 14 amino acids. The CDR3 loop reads CASSLASGTDTQYF. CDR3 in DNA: TGTGCCAGCAGCTTAGCGTCCGGCACAGATACGCAGTATTTT.

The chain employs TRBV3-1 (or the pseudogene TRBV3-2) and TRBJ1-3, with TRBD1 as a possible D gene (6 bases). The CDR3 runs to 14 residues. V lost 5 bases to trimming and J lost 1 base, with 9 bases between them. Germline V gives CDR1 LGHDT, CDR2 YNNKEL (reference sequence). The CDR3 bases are TGTGCCAGCAGCATACAGGGATCTGGAAACACCATATATTTT. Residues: CASSIQGSGNTIYF.

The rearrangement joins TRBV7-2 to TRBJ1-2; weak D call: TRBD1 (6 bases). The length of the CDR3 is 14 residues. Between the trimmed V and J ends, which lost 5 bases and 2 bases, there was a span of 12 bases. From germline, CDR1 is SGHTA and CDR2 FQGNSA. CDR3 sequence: CASSAARGNYGYTF. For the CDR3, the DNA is TGTGCCAGCAGCGCGGCCAGGGGAAACTATGGCTACACCTTC.

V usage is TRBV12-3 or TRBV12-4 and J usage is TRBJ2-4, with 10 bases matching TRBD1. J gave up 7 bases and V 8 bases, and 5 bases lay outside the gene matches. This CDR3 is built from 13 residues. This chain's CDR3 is CASRQGASNIQYF. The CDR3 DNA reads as TGTGCCAGCCGACAGGGGGCGAGTAACATTCAGTACTTC.

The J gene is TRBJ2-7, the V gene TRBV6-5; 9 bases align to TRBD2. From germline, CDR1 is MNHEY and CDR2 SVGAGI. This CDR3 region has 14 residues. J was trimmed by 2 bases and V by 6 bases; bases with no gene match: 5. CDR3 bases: TGTGCCAGCAGCAGACTAGCGGAGACCTACGAGCAGTACTTC. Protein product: CASSRLAETYEQYF.